This T cell receptor beta chain was profiled in a study of early T cells in non-severe SARS-CoV-2 infection. Via MiXCR, TCRdb re-called the 5' RACE reads, giving one row per CDR3 protein. The sample holds tens of thousands of distinct CDR3 sequences, 6% to 8% seen once. This clonotype was recorded many times. The CDR3 extends over 16 amino acids. Deletions cut 0 bases from V and 3 bases from J, with 12 bases between. Looked up from germline, CDR1 is SGHDN and CDR2 is FVKESK. The chain uses TRBV14 and TRBJ2-1; D remains unclear. The starting material was whole blood, obtained at baseline. The TCR sequence derives from an adult who was a healthcare worker with PCR-confirmed SARS-CoV-2 infection or an uninfected control (not recorded which). As DNA, the CDR3 is TGTGCCAGCAGCCAAGATGGCAGTGCCTTCTACAATGAGCAGTTCTTC. This sequence encodes CASSQDGSAFYNEQFF.